Following are 5 T cell receptor beta chains from one sample sequenced in a study of metastatic and nonmetastatic thyroid tumors. MiXCR reprocessed the PCR reads for TCRdb. The top ten clones hold 20% to 25% of a sample with some 64,000 clones, approximately 4.1% of them seen once. Before thyroid surgery, none of the patients had received any treatment. Source material: blood. The receptors originated from a female donor with papillary thyroid cancer or a benign thyroid nodule (not recorded which). Some clones in this sample may be carry-over from other donors' samples.

This clone was found many times. J is TRBJ2-3 and V is TRBV24-1, with 15 bases aligning to TRBD2. The J segment lost 7 bases and the V segment lost 3 bases, leaving 13 bases of the junction unmatched. The CDR3 runs to 19 residues. Germline loops: CDR1 KGHDR, CDR2 SFDVKD. CDR3 region: CATSDPDSRGTSGRNTQYF. DNA of the CDR3: TGTGCCACCAGTGATCCCGATTCCCGCGGGACTAGCGGGAGGAATACGCAGTATTTT.

This clone was picked up many times. A much larger clone lies one base from this, so it may be a read error. The chain carries TRBV27 and TRBJ2-1; D remains ambiguous. From germline, CDR1 is MNHEY and CDR2 SMNVEV (reference sequence). The CDR3 consists of 12 residues. CDR3 sequence (DNA): TGTGCCAGCAGTCCTGGTGGTGATGAGCAGTCCTTC. This gives the protein CASSPGGDEQSF.

In its sample, this clone was seen a few times. The rearrangement uses TRBV3-1 and TRBJ2-7; 9 positions agree with TRBD2. CDR1 is LGHDT, CDR2 YNNKEL, per germline (reference sequence). CDR3 length equals 18 residues. J lost 3 bases, V lost 3 bases, and 15 bases had no gene match. The CDR3 loop is CASSHSPLTSGPHYEQYF. The CDR3 DNA follows: TGTGCCAGCAGCCACAGTCCCCTCACTAGCGGGCCCCACTACGAGCAGTACTTC.

This clone was counted many times. The junction and the germline gene differ at one end; a read error may be behind it. The chain employs TRBV7-7 and TRBJ2-7, with 7 bases matching TRBD2. CDR3 size: 14 residues. Germline CDR1 reads SSHAT; CDR2 reads FNYEAQ (reference sequence). In DNA form, the CDR3 reads TGTGCTAGCAGCTTGACTAGCTCATCCTACGAGCAGTACTTC. This codes for CASSLTSSSYEQYF.

This chain uses TRBV11-2 with TRBJ2-7; D might be TRBD1 (6 bases). Germline values: CDR1 SGHAT, CDR2 FQNNGV. This CDR3 is 15 amino acids long. The germline V and J ends were trimmed by 3 bases and 4 bases, with 16 bases remaining between them. CDR3 loop: CASSFEGRGQYEQYF. DNA of the CDR3: TGTGCCAGCAGCTTCGAGGGCAGGGGACAATACGAGCAGTACTTC.